These 19 T cell receptor beta chains were sequenced from one sample in a study of blood T cell repertoires in COVID-19. The protocol was immunoSEQ multiplex PCR, while the TCRdb copy is restricted to in-frame clones and leaves out a portion. The data contain fewer than 200,000 clones, around 83% of them singletons. The sample comprised peripheral blood. The receptors stem from a man aged 35-49 years with acute or convalescent COVID-19.

V is TRBV6-1 and J is TRBJ1-5; 8 positions agree with TRBD1. Trimming took 6 bases from V and 5 from J; bases not matched to a gene: 12. This CDR3 contains 16 residues. Looked up from germline, CDR1 is MNHNS and CDR2 is SASEGT. CDR3 in amino acids: CASRERQDRVYQPQHF. The CDR3 nucleotides are TGTGCCAGCAGAGAAAGGCAGGACAGGGTTTATCAGCCCCAGCATTTT.

The CDR3 loop is CASSQAGGAYEQYF. DNA for the CDR3: TGCGCCAGCAGCCAAGCCGGGGGGGCTTACGAGCAGTACTTC. The chain has TRBV4-3 and TRBJ2-7; 8 nucleotides match TRBD2. V shed 1 base and J 4 bases; nucleotides not matched to a gene: 3. Germline V gives CDR1 LGHNA, CDR2 YSLEER. The CDR3 totals 14 residues.

This clone was recorded only once. V is TRBV9 and J is TRBJ2-1, with TRBD2 identical over 8 bases. The CDR3 is made up of 15 amino acids. Germline trimming cut 0 bases from V and 4 bases from J; bases unmatched to any gene: 3. The germline V gene has CDR1 SGDLS and CDR2 YYNGEE. The CDR3 nucleotides read TGTGCCAGCAGCGTAGTAACGGGGGGGTACAATGAGCAGTTCTTC. Protein sequence: CASSVVTGGYNEQFF.

This clone was seen just once. For the CDR3, the DNA is TGTGCCAGCAGCGACCAAGCTAATTCACCCCTCCACTTT. Translating it yields CASSDQANSPLHF. This chain uses TRBV9 with TRBJ1-6; unclear D gene. V lost 3 bases and J lost 6, with 7 bases in between. The CDR3 has 13 residues. Looked up from germline, CDR1 is SGDLS and CDR2 is YYNGEE.

V is TRBV2 and J is TRBJ1-6; TRBD1 matches at 9 bases. Trimming took 7 bases from V and 9 from J; bases not matched to a gene: 10. This CDR3 spans 15 amino acids. Germline V lookup: CDR1 SNHLY, CDR2 FYNNEI. The CDR3 region has the DNA TGTGCCAGCAATTCCGGGACAGGGAACGGTTCACCCCTCCACTTT. The encoded protein is CASNSGTGNGSPLHF.

This clone appeared a few times. This chain joins TRBV6-1 and TRBJ2-7, with D possibly TRBD2 on 5 matching bases. V was clipped by 1 base and J by 12 bases, with 19 bases between them. The CDR3 sequence is 14 residues long. Per the germline V gene, CDR1 is MNHNS and CDR2 is SASEGT. CDR3 coding DNA: TGTGCCAGCAGTGAAGATAATCGAGGGTTACCTCCGTACTTC. It is translated as CASSEDNRGLPPYF.

The chain couples TRBV4-1 to TRBJ2-7; weak D call: TRBD2 (5 bases). Germline V gene data show CDR1 as MGHRA and CDR2 as YSYEKL. CDR3 length: 15 amino acids. Trimming took off 0 bases at V and 2 bases at J, with 11 bases between the two ends. The DNA of the CDR3 is TGCGCCAGCAGCCAAGATGAGGGAGTGGCCTACGAGCAGTACTTC. It translates to CASSQDEGVAYEQYF.

The genes are TRBV18 and TRBJ2-7; 8 nucleotides match TRBD1. The germline V gene encodes CDR1 KGHSH and CDR2 LQKENI. The CDR3 extends over 15 amino acids. Trimming removed 1 base from V and 4 bases from J; junction bases left unmatched: 6. This CDR3 is CASSPRDRPPYEQYF. CDR3 nucleotides: TGTGCCAGCTCACCACGGGACAGGCCACCTTACGAGCAGTACTTC.

This sequence joins TRBV7-9 and TRBJ2-2; 7 nucleotides align to TRBD1. Germline V CDR1 and CDR2: SEHNR, FQNEAQ (reference sequence). Unmatched junction bases numbered 13, after V lost 7 bases and J lost 5 bases. This CDR3 has 16 residues. The CDR3 nucleotides read TGTGCCAGCATCCCCAGTGTAGGGGGCGCGACCGGGGAGCTGTTTTTT. Amino acid sequence: CASIPSVGGATGELFF.

V gene TRBV24-1 combines with J gene TRBJ2-7; the D gene is possibly TRBD2 (7 bases). Trimming removed 7 bases at V and 2 bases at J, with 17 bases between. Per germline, CDR1 KGHDR and CDR2 SFDVKD. This CDR3 contains 15 residues. The DNA of the CDR3 is TGTGCCACCAGCTCAACAGGGAGGGTCCCCTACGAGCAGTACTTC. It codes for CATSSTGRVPYEQYF.

The chain has TRBV6-5 and TRBJ2-3, with D perhaps TRBD2 (6 bases). The germline CDR1 and CDR2 sequences are MNHEY and SVGAGI. The V and J ends lost 5 bases and 9 bases respectively, with 18 bases between them. The CDR3 runs 14 residues. The CDR3, as DNA: TGTGCCAGCAGTCACGCCACCGATGGGAGGACGCAGTATTTT. Translating gives CASSHATDGRTQYF.

CDR3 sequence (DNA): TGTGCCAGCAGTCTCTCCTCAGGACTAGCGGACACCGGGGAGCTGTTTTTT. This gives the protein CASSLSSGLADTGELFF. The J gene is TRBJ2-2, the V gene TRBV27, with 10 positions matching TRBD2. CDR3 length equals 17 residues. V lost 5 bases, J lost 3 bases, and 9 bases stayed unmatched. CDR1 is MNHEY, CDR2 SMNVEV, per germline (reference sequence).

The chain joins TRBV29-1 to TRBJ2-1; 11 nucleotides align to TRBD2. V was pared by 3 bases and J by 6 bases, with 7 bases of the junction left unmatched. The CDR3 loop spans 15 amino acids. Germline values: CDR1 SQVTM, CDR2 ANQGSEA. The CDR3 here is CSVDPTSGATNEQFF. The CDR3 DNA follows: TGCAGCGTTGACCCGACTAGCGGGGCCACCAATGAGCAGTTCTTC.

The CDR3 is CASRAWGQANQPQHF. In DNA, the CDR3 is TGTGCCAGCAGGGCCTGGGGACAGGCCAATCAGCCCCAGCATTTT. The V gene is TRBV2, the J gene TRBJ1-5; 8 bases agree with TRBD1. This CDR3 has 15 residues. The ends lost 6 bases at V and 3 bases at J; junction bases unmatched: 7. CDR1 and CDR2 from the germline V gene are SNHLY and FYNNEI. The whole variable domain, remainder taken from reference TRBV2 and TRBJ1-5, is EPEVTQTPSHQVTQMGQEVILRCVPISNHLYFYWYRQILGQKVEFLVSFYNNEISEKSEIFDDQFSVERPDGSNFTLKIRSTKLEDSAMYFCASRAWGQANQPQHFGDGTRLSIL.

The rearrangement uses TRBV4-1 and TRBJ1-6, with D possibly TRBD1 on 5 matching bases. CDR1 is MGHRA and CDR2 is YSYEKL in the germline V gene. This CDR3 spans 17 amino acids. V lost 0 bases, J lost 5 bases, and 14 bases lay in between. This CDR3 is CASSQEGTVFNNSPLHF. DNA for the CDR3: TGCGCCAGCAGCCAAGAGGGGACTGTTTTCAATAATTCACCCCTCCACTTT.

CDR3 amino acids: CASSPGTATNEKLFF. As DNA, the CDR3 is TGTGCCAGCAGCCCCGGGACAGCAACTAATGAAAAACTGTTTTTT. The chain uses TRBV11-2 and TRBJ1-4, with 7 bases aligning to TRBD1. The CDR3 totals 15 residues. V was clipped by 5 bases and J by 0 bases; unmatched bases: 3. Germline V CDR1 and CDR2: SGHAT, FQNNGV.

The chain uses TRBV12-3 or TRBV12-4 and TRBJ2-5, with a weak D call TRBD1 (5 bases). CDR3 size: 13 residues. V lost 4 bases and J lost 2, with 8 bases in between. As DNA, the CDR3 is TGTGCCAGCAGTTCCACAGGTCAAGAGACCCAGTACTTC. It is translated as CASSSTGQETQYF.

The rearrangement joins TRBV13 to TRBJ2-7; D perhaps matches TRBD2 (5 bases). The CDR3 loop spans 17 amino acids. V was clipped by 4 bases and J by 1 base, with 20 bases between them. CDR1 and CDR2 (germline): PRHDT, FYEKMQ (reference sequence). The CDR3 is CASSSRGSGSDSYEQYF. DNA of the CDR3: TGTGCCAGCAGCTCCCGCGGGTCGGGGTCGGATTCCTACGAGCAGTACTTC. Together with reference TRBV13 and TRBJ2-7, the CDR3 gives the full variable domain: AAGVIQSPRHLIKEKRETATLKCYPIPRHDTVYWYQQGPGQDPQFLISFYEKMQSDKGSIPDRFSAQQFSDYHSELNMSSLELGDSALYFCASSSRGSGSDSYEQYFGPGTRLTVT.

The genes are TRBV6-2 or TRBV6-3 and TRBJ2-3, with unresolved D. The germline V gene encodes CDR1 MNHEY and CDR2 SVGEGT. V lost 2 bases, J lost 8 bases, and 11 bases lay in between. The CDR3 extends over 13 amino acids. CDR3 DNA: TGTGCCAGCAGTTACGCGCAGGTGGTTACGCAGTATTTT. It specifies CASSYAQVVTQYF.